Each of the 7 T cell receptor beta chains below was sequenced from the same sample in a study of blood T cell repertoires in COVID-19. Produced via immunoSEQ multiplex PCR; TCRdb's table is partial and in-frame only. The sample contains about 200,000 clones, about 88% of which appear only once. Sequenced sample: peripheral blood. Source of these receptors: a man over 45 with COVID-19, enrolled during active disease.

To note about this clone: The sample carries other DNA sequences with the same CDR3. The chain uses TRBV3-1 (or the pseudogene TRBV3-2) and TRBJ1-2, with D unclear. The CDR3 has 13 amino acids. Trimming pared 4 bases from V and 2 bases from J, leaving 8 bases between. The germline gives CDR1 LGHDT, CDR2 YNNKEL (reference sequence). The CDR3 reads CASSPSTNYGYTF. In DNA, the CDR3 is TGTGCCAGCAGCCCTTCGACAAACTATGGCTACACCTTC.

The chain employs TRBV7-2 and TRBJ2-3; tentatively, D is TRBD1 (6 bases). Looked up from germline, CDR1 is SGHTA and CDR2 is FQGNSA. The CDR3 totals 12 residues. V was cut by 5 bases and J by 10 bases, with 13 bases left in between. The CDR3: CASSQTRTAQYF. CDR3 DNA sequence: TGTGCCAGCAGCCAAACCCGGACAGCGCAGTATTTT.

The rearrangement links TRBV27 to TRBJ2-7, with 10 nucleotides matching TRBD1. This CDR3 has 16 amino acids. The germline CDR1 and CDR2 sequences are MNHEY and SMNVEV (reference sequence). Trimming took 5 bases from V and 6 from J; bases not matched to a gene: 13. The CDR3 here is CASSLSRGTGVGEQYF. The CDR3 DNA reads TGTGCCAGCAGTCTGAGTCGTGGGACAGGGGTCGGCGAGCAGTACTTC.

This sequence joins TRBV18 and TRBJ2-7, with D maybe TRBD1 (6 bases). Trimming took 2 bases from V and 2 from J, leaving 10 bases between them. CDR1 is KGHSH and CDR2 is LQKENI in the germline V gene. The CDR3 is 14 amino acids. The CDR3 DNA is TGTGCCAGCTCACCAGGGACACAGCCCTACGAGCAGTACTTC. This gives the protein CASSPGTQPYEQYF.

The chain recombines TRBV6-6 with TRBJ2-3; the match to TRBD2 covers 8 bases. Trimming cost V 0 bases and J 3 bases; bases outside gene matches: 2. Germline CDR1 MNHNY, CDR2 SVGAGI (reference sequence). This CDR3 comprises 15 residues. CDR3 loop: CASSYSGTRTDTQYF. For the CDR3, the DNA is TGTGCCAGCAGTTACTCCGGGACTAGGACAGATACGCAGTATTTT.

DNA for the CDR3: TGCGCCAGCAGCTTGCAGGGGGCCAACACCGGGGAGCTGTTTTTT. Translated: CASSLQGANTGELFF. The rearrangement links TRBV5-1 to TRBJ2-2; 8 positions match TRBD1. Trimming took 1 base from V and 2 from J; bases not matched to a gene: 1. CDR3 size: 15 residues. CDR1 and CDR2 from the germline V gene are SGHRS and YFSETQ.

CDR3 coding DNA: TGTGCCAGCAGCTTGAGGCAGGGGACAAACACCGGGGAGCTGTTTTTT. This codes for CASSLRQGTNTGELFF. The rearrangement joins TRBV5-6 to TRBJ2-2; possible D gene TRBD1, 6 bases. The germline V gene has CDR1 SGHDT and CDR2 YYEEEE. Deletions cut 1 base from V and 2 bases from J, with 12 bases between. The CDR3 has 16 residues.